The present entry profiles one T cell receptor (beta chain) with its context. These data come from a study of cytomegalovirus exposure and HLA in healthy donors. V lost 0 bases and J lost 4, with 15 bases in between. CDR1 and CDR2 (germline): SGHDN, FVKESK. The CDR3 length is 16 residues. When sampled, the donors appeared nominally healthy, though they likely had unrecorded immune exposures. Primers: 60 Vbeta forward and 13 Jbeta reverse. Original handling: The count from a later analysis was tens of millions of unique TCR beta chains, about 9.9 million of them shared. Libraries were prepared by immunoSEQ multiplex PCR; TCRdb keeps only in-frame clonotypes and omits some of them. The V and J calls and the clone size are those of that table, but D and trimming were determined from the DNA. Among more than 150,000 clones, about 79% were seen once, and the ten largest hold roughly 1.2%.

Material: PBMCs. The J gene is TRBJ1-2, the V gene TRBV14, with D possibly TRBD1 on 6 matching bases. The receptor's source is a girl aged 2 to 10 in good health and CMV-seropositive. CDR3 residues: CASSQDVRGSAYGYTF. As DNA, the CDR3 is TGTGCCAGCAGCCAAGATGTCAGGGGATCCGCCTATGGCTACACCTTC.